This entry lists 15 T cell receptor beta chains sequenced from one sample in a study of technical replicates of blood from a few donors. Assay: immunoSEQ multiplex PCR; the TCRdb copy retains only in-frame clones and omits some. The repertoire holds 72,000 or so clones, with roughly 94% as singletons. The sample was T cells isolated from PBMCs. All receptors come from a human donor in good health.

The J gene is TRBJ1-1, the V gene TRBV7-9; D gene uncertain. V lost 5 bases and J 1 base, leaving 14 bases between the germline ends. Germline V gene lookup returns CDR1 SEHNR and CDR2 FQNEAQ (reference sequence). The CDR3 length is 15 residues. CDR3 nucleotides: TGTGCCAGCAGCCCCCTCCTAACGGGGAACACTGAAGCTTTCTTT. Amino acids: CASSPLLTGNTEAFF. Based on the CDR3 plus reference TRBV7-9 and TRBJ1-1, the full variable domain is DTGVSQNPRHKITKRGQNVTFRCDPISEHNRLYWYRQTLGQGPEFLTYFQNEAQLEKSRLLSDRFSAERPKGSFSTLEIQRTEQGDSAMYLCASSPLLTGNTEAFFGQGTRLTVV.

This clone occurred once. The chain links TRBV11-3 to TRBJ1-1, with a weak D call TRBD1 (5 bases). Trimming shortened V by 5 bases and J by 4 bases, and 14 bases separated the two germline ends. The CDR3 runs to 14 residues. Germline CDR1 reads SGHNT; CDR2 reads YENEEA. As DNA, the CDR3 is TGTGCCAGCAGCCCCGTAAGTAGGGGCACTGAAGCTTTCTTT. This gives the protein CASSPVSRGTEAFF.

The V gene is TRBV19, the J gene TRBJ2-1, with 11 bases fitting TRBD2. The CDR3 covers 20 residues. Looked up from germline, CDR1 is LNHDA and CDR2 is SQIVND (reference sequence). Trimming took 10 bases from V and 3 from J; bases not matched to a gene: 23. CDR3 residues: CATHSFPSGRSVGGYNEQFF. The CDR3 DNA is TGTGCCACCCACTCCTTTCCTAGCGGGAGGTCCGTTGGGGGCTACAATGAGCAGTTCTTC.

This clone turned up a few times. The rearrangement uses TRBV6-5 and TRBJ1-2; tentative D call: TRBD1 (5 bases). This CDR3 is 15 amino acids long. V lost 6 bases and J 0 bases, leaving 14 bases between the germline ends. Germline V lookup: CDR1 MNHEY, CDR2 SVGAGI. CDR3 coding DNA: TGTGCCAGCAGCTTATATGGGGGGTCTAACTATGGCTACACCTTC. It yields the protein CASSLYGGSNYGYTF.

The rearrangement links TRBV4-2 to TRBJ2-1, with D unclear. The CDR3 totals 15 residues. V lost 0 bases and J lost 4, with 10 bases in between. Germline V CDR1 and CDR2: LGHNA, YNFKEQ. DNA for the CDR3: TGTGCCAGCAGCCAAGAAAAAAGCGAGTACAATGAGCAGTTCTTC. Translated: CASSQEKSEYNEQFF.

The chain carries TRBV4-2 and TRBJ1-1; D not resolved. Trimming removed 5 bases at V and 0 bases at J, with 16 bases between. CDR1 and CDR2 from the germline V gene are LGHNA and YNFKEQ. The CDR3 covers 16 residues. The CDR3 nucleotides are TGTGCCAGCAGCGGTCGGGAGGGTCGGATGAACACTGAAGCTTTCTTT. The encoded protein is CASSGREGRMNTEAFF.

This clone has only a few counts. The V and J genes are TRBV4-1 and TRBJ2-7, with 10 bases fitting TRBD2. Germline values: CDR1 MGHRA, CDR2 YSYEKL. The V gene end was trimmed by 0 bases and the J gene end by 3 bases; junction bases not matched to a gene: 11. The CDR3 contains 18 residues. The CDR3 coding sequence is TGCGCCAGCAGCCAAGATCTCCTCGATCTAGCGGGAGTCTACGAGCAGTACTTC. This encodes CASSQDLLDLAGVYEQYF.

This sequence joins TRBV29-1 and TRBJ1-4; weak D call: TRBD1 (5 bases). The V gene's germline CDR1 is SQVTM and CDR2 ANQGSEA. V was trimmed by 8 bases and J by 3 bases, leaving 13 bases between them. CDR3 length: 13 amino acids. CDR3 loop: CSTGAAPNEKLFF. As DNA, the CDR3 is TGCAGCACAGGCGCAGCCCCTAATGAAAAACTGTTTTTT.

V gene TRBV6-5 combines with J gene TRBJ2-7; D may be TRBD1 (6 bases). The CDR3 extends over 14 amino acids. The V end was cut by 3 bases, the J end by 2 bases, with 11 bases between. Germline assignment: CDR1 MNHEY and CDR2 SVGAGI. The CDR3 region has the DNA TGTGCCAGCAGTTATTACAGGGACCCCTACGAGCAGTACTTC. Translated, it gives CASSYYRDPYEQYF.

The chain joins TRBV5-1 to TRBJ2-3; possibly TRBD2 for D (5 bases). There are 13 residues in the CDR3. V lost 2 bases to trimming and J lost 3 bases, with 7 bases between them. Germline CDR1 SGHRS, CDR2 YFSETQ. CDR3 residues: CASSFTGTDTQYF. CDR3 sequence (DNA): TGCGCCAGCAGCTTTACGGGAACAGATACGCAGTATTTT.

This chain joins TRBV11-3 and TRBJ2-5; 10 bases align to TRBD1. This CDR3 has 17 amino acids. V lost 5 bases to trimming and J lost 0 bases; unmatched junction nucleotides: 9. Germline values: CDR1 SGHNT, CDR2 YENEEA. The DNA of the CDR3 is TGTGCCAGCAGCCCGGGACAGGGGCGAGATTACCAAGAGACCCAGTACTTC. Its protein product is CASSPGQGRDYQETQYF.

The gene calls are TRBV30 and TRBJ1-5; 7 nucleotides agree with TRBD1. The V and J ends lost 2 bases and 6 bases, in that order; junction bases with no gene match: 13. CDR1 and CDR2 (germline): GTSNPN, SVGIG (reference sequence). The CDR3 spans 16 residues. CDR3 in amino acids: CAWSTGSGGSAQPQHF. Written as DNA, the CDR3 is TGTGCCTGGAGTACGGGATCAGGGGGAAGTGCTCAGCCCCAGCATTTT. The whole variable domain, filled in from reference TRBV30 and TRBJ1-5, reads SQTIHQWPATLVQPVGSPLSLECTVEGTSNPNLYWYRQAAGRGLQLLFYSVGIGQISSEVPQNLSASRPQDRQFILSSKKLLLSDSGFYLCAWSTGSGGSAQPQHFGDGTRLSIL.

The chain links TRBV18 to TRBJ1-1, with D tentatively TRBD1 (6 bases). Germline assignment: CDR1 KGHSH and CDR2 LQKENI. V was pared by 6 bases and J by 0 bases, with 8 bases between. This CDR3 region has 13 residues. CDR3 nucleotides: TGTGCCAGCTCCAGGGGATTGAACACTGAAGCTTTCTTT. It encodes CASSRGLNTEAFF.

This chain links TRBV4-1 with TRBJ2-3; 7 positions match TRBD2. The CDR3 extends over 18 amino acids. Germline loops: CDR1 MGHRA, CDR2 YSYEKL. Losses at the gene ends were 0 bases for V and 2 bases for J; bases not matched to a gene: 11. The CDR3 protein is CASSQDGLAAKYTDTQYF. The CDR3 nucleotides read TGCGCCAGCAGCCAAGATGGGCTAGCGGCGAAATACACAGATACGCAGTATTTT.

CDR3 in DNA: TGTGCCAGCAGCCTAGCTGGGCATGAGCAGTTCTTC. It is translated as CASSLAGHEQFF. This chain joins TRBV6-5 and TRBJ2-1, with a tentative D call TRBD2 (5 bases). The CDR3 totals 12 residues. The V gene lost 6 bases and the J gene lost 8 bases, with 11 bases spanning the gap. The germline V gene encodes CDR1 MNHEY and CDR2 SVGAGI.